This T cell receptor beta chain comes out of a study of blood T cell repertoires in COVID-19. As for the study in general: Whether acute or convalescent, the COVID-19 samples came from the United States, Italy and Spain. Sample material is recorded as cDNA or gDNA derived from T cells, B-cell-depleted T cells, or PBMCs.

This clone was picked up a small number of times. Profiling relied on immunoSEQ multiplex PCR, and the TCRdb table lists in-frame clones only, not all of them. The sample includes about 220,000 clones, approximately 90% seen only once; the top ten take 2% to 2.5%. CDR3 size: 17 residues. Germline V gives CDR1 SGHDT, CDR2 YYEEEE. The V and J ends lost 5 bases and 7 bases respectively, with 27 bases between them. Material for sequencing was peripheral blood. The rearrangement uses TRBV5-6 and TRBJ1-2; tentative D call: TRBD1 (5 bases). This TCR was recovered from a man in his thirties or forties who had recovered from COVID-19. CDR3 amino acids: CASRWRVSEARGSGYTF. In DNA, the CDR3 is TGTGCCAGCAGGTGGAGAGTCAGTGAGGCACGGGGGTCTGGCTACACCTTC.